This paragraph reports one T cell receptor (beta chain). The sample is drawn from a study of cytomegalovirus exposure and HLA in healthy donors. The PCR was carried out with 60 Vbeta primers and 13 Jbeta primers. Data came from immunoSEQ multiplex PCR; TCRdb stores just in-frame clones and leaves some out. The sample yields 150,000 to 200,000 clones, roughly 85% seen once. The TCR comes from a boy younger than 10 in good health and CMV-seronegative. Sequencing was performed on PBMCs.

The chain's CDR3 is CASSVFPGSTEAFF. In DNA, the CDR3 is TGCGCCAGCAGCGTCTTCCCAGGTAGCACTGAAGCTTTCTTT. V gene TRBV5-1 combines with J gene TRBJ1-1; no clear D. The germline CDR1 and CDR2 sequences are SGHRS and YFSETQ. The CDR3 contains 14 residues. V lost 4 bases and J lost 4, with 14 bases in between.